This TCR beta chain was captured by sequencing in a study of OX40 agonist ivuxolimab in advanced cancers. Study overall: At 0.01 to 10 mg/kg, ivuxolimab was administered intravenously to patients every 2 weeks.

The junction had 11 bases not matched to a gene; V was cut back by 2 bases and J by 8 bases. The CDR3 spans 17 residues. Per the germline V gene, CDR1 is SGHAT and CDR2 is FQDESV (reference sequence). Method: immunoSEQ multiplex PCR; TCRdb's copy keeps in-frame clones and lacks some. The table shows 60,000 or so clones, with almost 95% occurring only once. This clonotype was obtained from an adult with an advanced solid tumor such as melanoma, head and neck, liver or kidney cancer. The sequenced sample was CD4+ or CD8+ T cells sorted from blood, obtained in a trial of the OX40 agonist ivuxolimab. The chain has TRBV11-1 and TRBJ1-4, with TRBD1 matching 10 bases. CDR3 nucleotides: TGTGCCAGCAGCTTAAGTTGGATCGGGACAGGGGAGGAAAAACTGTTTTTT. Translating gives CASSLSWIGTGEEKLFF.